These 11 T cell receptor beta chains were sequenced from one sample in a study of cytomegalovirus exposure and HLA in healthy donors. Some clones are missing from TCRdb's copy, which holds only in-frame ones; the method was immunoSEQ multiplex PCR. The sample has approximately 300,000 clones; about nine tenths are singletons. Material: PBMCs. These receptor sequences come from a woman aged 18-29 years in good health and CMV-seronegative.

This clone was observed a handful of times. The CDR3 coding sequence is TGTGCCAGCATGTCTAGGGGACAATCCTACGAGCAGTACTTC. Translated: CASMSRGQSYEQYF. This chain joins TRBV28 and TRBJ2-7; weak D call: TRBD1 (6 bases). Per the germline V gene, CDR1 is MDHEN and CDR2 is SYDVKM. Trimming took 7 bases from V and 1 from J, leaving 14 bases between them. The CDR3 spans 14 residues.

The chain is built from TRBV30 and TRBJ2-6; possible D gene TRBD1, 6 bases. This CDR3 region has 15 residues. Germline-derived CDR1 and CDR2 are GTSNPN and SVGIG (reference sequence). V lost 2 bases, J lost 1 base, and 9 bases lay in between. The CDR3: CAWSPGVSGANVLTF. For the CDR3, the DNA is TGTGCCTGGAGTCCAGGGGTTTCTGGGGCCAACGTCCTGACTTTC.

The V gene is TRBV4-3, the J gene TRBJ1-2; TRBD1 might be the D (5 bases). This CDR3 is built from 14 residues. V lost 0 bases and J 4 bases, leaving 9 bases between the germline ends. Germline-derived CDR1 and CDR2 are LGHNA and YSLEER. The CDR3: CASSQEEGAYGYTF. As DNA, the CDR3 is TGCGCCAGCAGCCAAGAAGAAGGGGCCTATGGCTACACCTTC.

This clone was observed a single time. V is TRBV6-5 and J is TRBJ1-2; D ambiguous. There are 15 residues in the CDR3. Trimming pared 4 bases from V and 0 bases from J, leaving 12 bases between. The V gene's germline CDR1 is MNHEY and CDR2 SVGAGI. The CDR3 DNA follows: TGTGCCAGCAGTTTTTCCCCGAGCTCTAACTATGGCTACACCTTC. Translation gives CASSFSPSSNYGYTF.

The chain uses TRBV5-6 and TRBJ2-7; no definite D call. The length of the CDR3 is 14 residues. Trimming took 3 bases from V and 3 from J, leaving 13 bases between them. Germline values: CDR1 SGHDT, CDR2 YYEEEE. CDR3 amino acids: CASSSDSPNYEQYF. In nucleotides, the CDR3 is TGTGCCAGCAGCTCAGATTCTCCCAACTACGAGCAGTACTTC.

The CDR3 DNA is TGTGCCAGCAGTGAAACCCAGGGGGCCTACGAGCAGTACTTC. It is translated as CASSETQGAYEQYF. The rearrangement links TRBV6-1 to TRBJ2-7; the match to TRBD1 covers 7 bases. CDR1 and CDR2 from the germline V gene are MNHNS and SASEGT. CDR3 size: 14 residues. J lost 2 bases, V lost 2 bases, and 3 bases had no gene match.

The gene calls are TRBV7-9 and TRBJ2-7; 7 bases fit TRBD2. The CDR3 length is 15 residues. Germline-derived CDR1 and CDR2 are SEHNR and FQNEAQ (reference sequence). V was pared by 2 bases and J by 3 bases, with 7 bases of the junction left unmatched. CDR3 DNA: TGTGCCAGCAGCTTATCGGGAGGCCAGCTCTACGAGCAGTACTTC. This sequence encodes CASSLSGGQLYEQYF.

The chain carries TRBV27 and TRBJ1-5; weak D call: TRBD1 (6 bases). Per the germline V gene, CDR1 is MNHEY and CDR2 is SMNVEV (reference sequence). The CDR3 extends over 13 amino acids. V lost 5 bases, J lost 3 bases, and 8 bases lay in between. For the CDR3, the DNA is TGTGCCAGCAGTGGACAGTACAATCAGCCCCAGCATTTT. This sequence encodes CASSGQYNQPQHF.

The genes are TRBV19 and TRBJ1-5; the D gene is possibly TRBD1 (5 bases). The germline CDR1 and CDR2 sequences are LNHDA and SQIVND (reference sequence). V gave up 3 bases and J gave up 0 bases, with 9 bases separating them. The CDR3 covers 15 residues. The CDR3 reads CASSMEGLSNQPQHF. The CDR3 nucleotides are TGTGCCAGTAGTATGGAGGGACTTAGCAATCAGCCCCAGCATTTT.

The chain joins TRBV7-3 to TRBJ2-5, with no clear D. This CDR3 is built from 12 residues. Trimming removed 1 base from V and 5 bases from J, with 5 bases in between. Germline lookup yields CDR1 SGHTA and CDR2 FQGTGA. DNA for the CDR3: TGTGCCAGCAGCTTAAGAAGCGAGACCCAGTACTTC. It codes for CASSLRSETQYF.

V gene TRBV28 combines with J gene TRBJ2-7, with D possibly TRBD1 on 6 matching bases. Trimming cost V 6 bases and J 2 bases, with 17 bases left between them. The CDR3 is 15 amino acids. Looked up from germline, CDR1 is MDHEN and CDR2 is SYDVKM. DNA of the CDR3: TGTGCCAGCAGCCCATTTATTCAGGGGACCTACGAGCAGTACTTC. Translating it yields CASSPFIQGTYEQYF. The variable domain in full, with the rest retrieved from reference TRBV28 and TRBJ2-7, is DVKVTQSSRYLVKRTGEKVFLECVQDMDHENMFWYRQDPGLGLRLIYFSYDVKMKEKGDIPEGYSVSREKKERFSLILESASTNQTSMYLCASSPFIQGTYEQYFGPGTRLTVT.